This T cell receptor beta chain was sequenced in a study of neoadjuvant nivolumab and ipilimumab in lung cancer (dated by TCRdb to 2019 to 2021). For context, the study as a whole: Nivolumab was given at 3 mg/kg intravenously on days 1, 15 and 29, and the combination arm added ipilimumab 1 mg/kg on day 1 only. The study compared TCR repertoires in pretherapy (baseline) peripheral blood with TCR repertoires in tumors resected at surgery after neoadjuvant immune checkpoint blockade. Seven patients had matched pretherapy and resected tumor pairs analyzed, with four treated with nivolumab and three with nivolumab plus ipilimumab. In the trial, approximately 42 patients with operable NSCLC were treated, of whom approximately 23 were randomized to nivolumab monotherapy and about 21 to nivolumab plus ipilimumab. For each study arm, the primary endpoint of the trial was the rate of major pathologic response (MPR) in the intention-to-treat population.

Concerning this clone: Its antigen remains undetermined. No much larger clone is present one base from it, and per-base qualities are unavailable.

The time point label here, explained by the study, means: at surgical resection after neoadjuvant nivolumab +/- ipilimumab. Samples were obtained from the phase 2 randomized NEOSTAR trial, in which neoadjuvant nivolumab or nivolumab plus ipilimumab followed by surgery was tested in operable NSCLC. V was cut back by 0 bases and J by 2 bases, leaving a gap of 7 bases between them. CDR1 MGHRA and CDR2 YSYEKL are derived from the germline V gene. The CDR3, from cysteine to phenylalanine, totals 14 residues. Left in the record is the CDR3 DNA by itself, 42 bases read in frame from the first base. Points the paper makes about the study in general: TCR richness and clonality were greater in resected tumors than in tumor-adjacent uninvolved lung, and increases were seen in more dual-therapy-treated tumors. Pretherapy blood TCR richness correlated positively with richness in tumors resected after neoadjuvant therapy (Spearman R ~ 0.79). From pretherapy to surgery, tumor T-cell richness and clonality went up in three of three dual-therapy tumors, versus only two of four nivolumab-treated tumors. A small number of samples was subjected to TCR sequencing. No significant correlation was found between TCR clonality and pathologic tumor regression, and only a single major-pathologic-response sample was available for the analysis of TCR clonality versus pathologic tumor regression.

Library construction relied on the immunoSEQ multiplex PCR assay. Regarding the original processing steps: Richness and clonality were used to summarize the repertoires, and clones that significantly expanded or contracted between pre- and post-therapy samples were identified. Entries here come from immuneACCESS through TCRdb and include only in-frame sequences with V and J called. Some clones fail to appear in such tables; in the studies checked, an unresolved V gene covers under half of the shortfall, and the cause of the remainder is unknown. D and trimming come from the DNA, and the V and J calls and clone size come from that table. This sample gives 30,000 to 35,000 clones in total; 90% of them show up just once. The top ten clones comprise approximately 4.6% of the sample.

The sequence was obtained from an adult with non-small cell lung cancer. Recombination connected TRBV4-1 to TRBJ1-1, with no reliable assignment of the D segment. Here the sequenced sample was peripheral blood, taken after neoadjuvant nivolumab, alone or with ipilimumab, at or shortly before surgery. The CDR3 sequence is CASSQDPYNTEAFF. The sequenced DNA is TGCGCCAGCAGCCAAGATCCCTACAACACTGAAGCTTTCTTT.